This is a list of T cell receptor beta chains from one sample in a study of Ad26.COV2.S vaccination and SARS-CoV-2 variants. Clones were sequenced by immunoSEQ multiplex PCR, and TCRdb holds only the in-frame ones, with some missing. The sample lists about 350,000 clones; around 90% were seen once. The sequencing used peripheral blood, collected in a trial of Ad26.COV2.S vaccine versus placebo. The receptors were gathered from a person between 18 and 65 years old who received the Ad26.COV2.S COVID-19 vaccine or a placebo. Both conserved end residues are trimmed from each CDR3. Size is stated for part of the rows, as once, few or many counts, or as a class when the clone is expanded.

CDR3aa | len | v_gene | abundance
ASRRDTYEKLF | 11 | TRBV2 | .
ASSVPSGNTIY | 11 | TRBV9 | .
AIRAGGLNQPQH | 12 | TRBV10-3 | .
ASGLVSDSPVYGYT | 14 | TRBV12-5 | .
ASSLGANYGYT | 11 | TRBV28 | .
ARVWGRHSENYGYT | 14 | TRBV21-1 | .
ASSQELKPPVRNEQF | 15 | TRBV4-2 | .
ASSSFVGAKGLEAF | 14 | TRBV7-3 | .
ASSTGTGLYNEQF | 13 | TRBV19 | .
ASSTRRASGANVLT | 14 | TRBV7-6 | .
ASGLGGPQKKH | 11 | TRBV12-5 | .
ASSPGTNIQY | 10 | TRBV12-3/TRBV12-4 | .
ASRAETQY | 8 | TRBV28 | .
ASSIGPGQGGTGELF | 15 | TRBV19 | .
ASSMVGVPGYT | 11 | TRBV19 | .
ASSVGLDYNEQF | 12 | TRBV9 | .
ASSLDGNNEQF | 11 | TRBV11-3 | .
ASSQAGVDRDYGYT | 14 | TRBV4-1 | .
AIRADRGALYNEQF | 14 | TRBV10-3 | .
ASSLSRHRISGWIENYGYT | 19 | TRBV27 | .
ASSQAAVYTEAF | 12 | TRBV4-1 | .
AWSGRDEQY | 9 | TRBV30 | .
ASSMEKGQGLNGYT | 14 | TRBV19 | .
ASSPTSGRGTDTQY | 14 | TRBV18 | .
ASSLYSGGRDTQY | 13 | TRBV27 | once
AWSVVRVRDGYT | 12 | TRBV30 | once
ASSQSWTQPRGYT | 13 | TRBV14 | .
ASSVASGQGSFGYT | 14 | TRBV9 | .
ASSPDFQRPYNEQF | 14 | TRBV11-2 | .
ASSLGGYEQY | 10 | TRBV19 | .
ASSSRDFSNYGYT | 13 | TRBV19 | .
ASSLGQGIGGLF | 12 | TRBV5-1 | .
ASSSSSGTGWGYT | 13 | TRBV5-6 | many
ASSAYQETQY | 10 | TRBV28 | .